These 3 T cell receptor beta chains were sequenced from one sample in a study of T cells in localized non-small cell lung cancer (dated by TCRdb to 2019 to 2021). Receptor libraries were prepared by the immunoSEQ multiplex PCR assay. TCRdb obtained this table from immuneACCESS and retained in-frame rearrangements with V and J assigned. These tables miss some clones; where compared with another copy, unresolved V genes account for less than half of the shortfall, and the remainder is unexplained. The table for this sample lists about 75,000 clones; around 84% of them were counted only once. 7.5% to 10% of the sample is taken by the ten largest. This specimen consisted of peripheral blood, obtained before any cancer treatment. The receptor set was obtained from an older female donor with stage I lung adenocarcinoma.

The V call is TRBV7-2, the J call TRBJ2-1; 13 bases map to TRBD2. CDR1 is SGHTA and CDR2 is FQGNSA in the germline V gene. Trimming at V came to 3 bases and at J to 5 bases, leaving 4 bases not matched to a gene. The CDR3 runs 16 residues. The CDR3 here is CASSFPGLAGHNEQFF. The CDR3 DNA follows: TGTGCCAGCAGCTTCCCGGGACTAGCGGGACACAATGAGCAGTTCTTC. The full variable domain, with the rest looked up from reference TRBV7-2 and TRBJ2-1, is GAGVSQSPSNKVTEKGKDVELRCDPISGHTALYWYRQSLGQGLEFLIYFQGNSAPDKSGLPSDRFSAERTGGSVSTLTIQRTQQEDSAVYLCASSFPGLAGHNEQFFGPGTRLTVL.

CDR3 region: CASSLFSSGSSTDTQYF. CDR3 bases: TGTGCCAGCAGTTTATTCTCTAGCGGGAGTAGTACAGATACGCAGTATTTT. J is TRBJ2-3 and V is TRBV28; TRBD2 aligns across 10 bases. Losses at the gene ends were 1 base for V and 3 bases for J; bases not matched to a gene: 7. Germline lookup yields CDR1 MDHEN and CDR2 SYDVKM. This CDR3 contains 17 residues.

This clone was seen only once. The gene calls are TRBV7-7 and TRBJ2-5, with 7 nucleotides matching TRBD2. Losses at the gene ends were 3 bases for V and 5 bases for J; bases not matched to a gene: 12. CDR1 is SSHAT, CDR2 FNYEAQ, per germline (reference sequence). The CDR3 contains 16 residues. The DNA of the CDR3 is TGTGCCAGCAGCTTGGTGAAGGGACCCGGGAGGGAGACCCAGTACTTC. Encoded protein: CASSLVKGPGRETQYF. The full variable domain, rest sourced from reference TRBV7-7 and TRBJ2-5, is GAGVSQSPRYKVTKRGQDVTLRCDPISSHATLYWYQQALGQGPEFLTYFNYEAQPDKSGLPSDRFSAERPEGSISTLTIQRTEQRDSAMYRCASSLVKGPGRETQYFGPGTRLLVL.